The TCR beta chain described here comes from a study of cytomegalovirus exposure and HLA in healthy donors. Study findings and constraints: In vitro, a few CMV-associated chains proved specific for CMV antigens.

Per the germline V gene, CDR1 is MNHNS and CDR2 is SASEGT. V dropped 8 bases and J dropped 1 base, with 12 bases sitting between them. The CDR3 consists of 14 residues. Primers: 60 Vbeta forward and 13 Jbeta reverse. The table came from immunoSEQ multiplex PCR; TCRdb's copy has only in-frame clones and leaves some out. The sample has about 200,000 clones, more than 9.5% seen once. This clone occurred a few times. Antigen specificity is unknown. This sequence originates from a man aged 45 to 65 in good health and CMV-seropositive. Sequenced: PBMCs. The V and J genes are TRBV6-1 and TRBJ1-5; perhaps TRBD1 as D (5 bases). This CDR3 reads CASGGRESNQPQHF. For the CDR3, the DNA is TGTGCCAGCGGGGGGAGGGAAAGCAATCAGCCCCAGCATTTT.